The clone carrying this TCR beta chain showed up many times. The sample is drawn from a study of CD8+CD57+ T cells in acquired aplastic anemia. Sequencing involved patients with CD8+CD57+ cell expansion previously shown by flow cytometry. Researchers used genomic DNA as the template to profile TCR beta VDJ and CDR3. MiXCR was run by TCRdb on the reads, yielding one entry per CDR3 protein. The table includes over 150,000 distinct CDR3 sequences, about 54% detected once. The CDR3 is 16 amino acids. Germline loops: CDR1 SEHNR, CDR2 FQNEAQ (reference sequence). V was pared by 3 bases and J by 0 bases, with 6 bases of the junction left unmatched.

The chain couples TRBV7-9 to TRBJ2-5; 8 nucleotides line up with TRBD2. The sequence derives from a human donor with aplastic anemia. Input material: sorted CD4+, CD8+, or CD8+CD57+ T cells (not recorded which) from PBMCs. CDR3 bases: TGTGCCAGCAGCTTTGTAACTAGCGGTAACCAAGAGACCCAGTACTTC. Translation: CASSFVTSGNQETQYF.